The 31 T cell receptor beta chains given below trace back to one sample, sequenced in a study of T cells expressing NK-cell markers. From the 5' RACE reads, TCRdb lists one entry per CDR3 protein and no DNA. The sample totals some 600,000 distinct CDR3 sequences. Material for sequencing was blood T cells: a sorted CD56 or NKG2C T cell subset, CD4+ or CD8+ T cells, or bulk PBMC T cells (not recorded which). These receptor sequences come from a man younger than 35 in good health.

This sequence joins TRBV15 and TRBJ2-3; lacking DNA, the TRBD1 call made by TCRdb goes unchecked. CDR1 and CDR2 from the germline V gene are LNHNV and YYDKDF (reference sequence). The CDR3 runs 16 residues. The CDR3 sequence: CATSRGVGQGADTQYF.

V is TRBV12-3 or TRBV12-4 and J is TRBJ2-4. CDR3 length equals 15 residues. CDR3 sequence reads: CASSLVTEAKNIQYF.

Here the CDR3 reads CASSDRAPGANVLTF. The V gene is TRBV4-2, the J gene TRBJ2-6. The CDR3 spans 15 residues. Per the germline V gene, CDR1 is LGHNA and CDR2 is YNFKEQ.

The chain uses TRBV3-1 and TRBJ2-1. Germline V CDR1 and CDR2: LGHDT, YNNKEL (reference sequence). The CDR3 contains 17 residues. The CDR3 region is CASSQVRLDGSYNEQFF.

This CDR3 is CASSFRFPSTDTQYF. The rearrangement uses TRBV11-3 and TRBJ2-3. The CDR3 covers 15 residues. Per the germline V gene, CDR1 is SGHNT and CDR2 is YENEEA.

The chain carries TRBV11-1 and TRBJ2-2; absent DNA, TCRdb's TRBD1 call cannot be checked. Germline V CDR1 and CDR2: SGHAT, FQDESV (reference sequence). The CDR3 consists of 17 residues. The CDR3 reads CASSLRRGQSWTGELFF.

CDR3 amino acids: CASSRNQTGTRITDTQYF. The chain couples TRBV11-2 to TRBJ2-3; the D call of TRBD2 rests on TCRdb alone, since no DNA is present to check it. This CDR3 spans 18 amino acids. CDR1 SGHAT and CDR2 FQNNGV come from the germline V gene.

The gene calls are TRBV20-1 and TRBJ1-2; there is no DNA to check the TCRdb D call of TRBD1. Per germline, CDR1 DFQATT and CDR2 SNEGSKA (reference sequence). The CDR3 length is 19 residues. The CDR3: CSARNPTDRGAVKDYGYTF.

The chain has TRBV5-1 and TRBJ2-5; TCRdb designates TRBD1, a call that cannot be tested without DNA. The CDR3 loop spans 14 amino acids. The germline CDR1 and CDR2 sequences are SGHRS and YFSETQ. The CDR3 protein is CASTSGTPQETQYF.

V usage is TRBV2 and J usage is TRBJ2-2; TCRdb names TRBD2, which stays unverified in the absence of DNA. Germline loops: CDR1 SNHLY, CDR2 FYNNEI. The CDR3 length is 18 residues. CDR3 in amino acids: CASSVLGQAGGPTGELFF.

This sequence joins TRBV5-1 and TRBJ2-5; TCRdb's assignment of TRBD1 cannot be checked, as there is no DNA. The CDR3 is 15 residues long. Germline V lookup: CDR1 SGHRS, CDR2 YFSETQ. The CDR3 protein is CASSFDRVTIETQYF.

The chain combines TRBV27 with TRBJ2-3; checking the TCRdb D call of TRBD1 is not possible without DNA. The germline gives CDR1 MNHEY, CDR2 SMNVEV (reference sequence). The CDR3 is 15 amino acids. CDR3 in amino acids: CASNSAGTWDIAQYF.

The gene calls are TRBV5-5 and TRBJ1-1. Germline V gene sequence: CDR1 SGHKS, CDR2 YYEKEE (reference sequence). This CDR3 is 15 amino acids long. This chain's CDR3 is CASSTGGTGNTEAFF.

The V and J genes are TRBV12-3 or TRBV12-4 and TRBJ1-1; TCRdb's D call of TRBD1 is untestable without DNA. The CDR3 contains 14 residues. The CDR3 sequence is CASRTGGGITEAFF.

This chain uses TRBV12-3 or TRBV12-4 with TRBJ1-4; as DNA is missing, the TRBD1 call by TCRdb cannot be tested. CDR3 length equals 15 residues. The chain's CDR3 is CASSPPRGGDEKLFF.

The rearrangement uses TRBV7-7 and TRBJ2-3. The CDR3 sequence is 16 residues long. The germline V gene encodes CDR1 SSHAT and CDR2 FNYEAQ (reference sequence). The CDR3 region is CASSLYSGRSTDTQYF.

The chain is built from TRBV18 and TRBJ2-5; TCRdb lists TRBD1, though no DNA is available to test this call. This CDR3 spans 15 amino acids. CDR1 KGHSH and CDR2 LQKENI come from the germline V gene. The CDR3 is CASSPEQGAGETQYF.

This sequence joins TRBV19 and TRBJ2-2; TCRdb gives TRBD2 as the D gene, but with no DNA this cannot be confirmed. Germline assignment: CDR1 LNHDA and CDR2 SQIVND (reference sequence). This CDR3 is built from 16 residues. The CDR3 sequence: CASSSKRRTHTGELFF.

The chain is built from TRBV6-4 and TRBJ2-1; with no DNA, the TCRdb D assignment of TRBD2 cannot be verified. Looked up from germline, CDR1 is MRHNA and CDR2 is SNTAGT. CDR3 length equals 13 residues. CDR3 loop: CASSEIAGSGPFF.

This sequence joins TRBV3-1 and TRBJ1-2; the TCRdb D gene call, TRBD1, has no DNA to confirm it. The CDR3 covers 15 residues. Germline CDR1 reads LGHDT; CDR2 reads YNNKEL (reference sequence). The CDR3 loop reads CASSQGTDRNYGYTF.

This chain links TRBV5-1 with TRBJ2-2. The CDR3 sequence is 17 residues long. Germline CDR1 is SGHRS and CDR2 is YFSETQ. The chain's CDR3 is CASSPDLASGNTGELFF.

This sequence joins TRBV7-6 and TRBJ1-3; TCRdb proposes TRBD1, but this gene call is untestable without DNA. CDR1 and CDR2 from the germline V gene are SGHVS and FNYEAQ. CDR3 length equals 17 residues. The CDR3 loop reads CASSPPPGKHSGNTIYF.

The V call is TRBV27, the J call TRBJ2-1; TCRdb's D call, TRBD1, is unchecked because there is no DNA. CDR1 MNHEY and CDR2 SMNVEV come from the germline V gene (reference sequence). The CDR3 covers 14 residues. This chain's CDR3 is CASSIRGRGNEQFF.

This CDR3 is CASSLAGRQETQYF. This rearrangement joins TRBV12-3 or TRBV12-4 to TRBJ2-5; TCRdb calls TRBD1, which cannot be checked without DNA. The CDR3 covers 14 residues.

The gene calls are TRBV12-3 or TRBV12-4 and TRBJ2-1. CDR3 length: 13 residues. This CDR3 reads CASRRSSDNEQFF.

The genes are TRBV27 and TRBJ2-3; absent DNA, TCRdb's TRBD1 call cannot be checked. This CDR3 region has 13 residues. CDR1 and CDR2 (germline): MNHEY, SMNVEV (reference sequence). CDR3 amino acids: CASSNQGLDTQYF.

The CDR3 loop reads CASTGGSMNTEAFF. The chain links TRBV10-3 to TRBJ1-1; TCRdb's D gene call, TRBD1, goes unchecked for lack of DNA. The V gene's germline CDR1 is ENHRY and CDR2 SYGVKD. This CDR3 region has 14 residues.

The chain carries TRBV12-3 or TRBV12-4 and TRBJ2-5. The CDR3 is made up of 13 amino acids. The CDR3 region is CASSLRGLGTQYF.

The gene calls are TRBV20-1 and TRBJ2-2; there is no DNA to check the TCRdb D call of TRBD2. Germline CDR1 reads DFQATT; CDR2 reads SNEGSKA (reference sequence). The CDR3 runs to 15 residues. This chain's CDR3 is CSARDWRENTGELFF.

The chain joins TRBV12-3 or TRBV12-4 to TRBJ2-1; TCRdb's D gene call, TRBD1, goes unchecked for lack of DNA. There are 16 residues in the CDR3. The CDR3 reads CASSLTRGPGLHEQFF.

This chain links TRBV3-1 with TRBJ2-1; with no DNA, the TCRdb D assignment of TRBD1 cannot be verified. Germline CDR1 LGHDT, CDR2 YNNKEL (reference sequence). The CDR3 has 17 residues. The CDR3 region is CASSQDLGTGLYNEQFF.